This TCR beta chain was documented in a study of a mutant IDH1 vaccine in newly diagnosed glioma. The time point is: week 35, safety follow-up. Doses consisted of 300 ug of mutant IDH1 20-mer peptide each, paired with topical imiquimod. On this clone: Its antigen is not identified.

Clones were sequenced by immunoSEQ multiplex PCR, and TCRdb holds only the in-frame ones, with some missing. The table records about 50,000 clones, around 94% of them present only once. The CDR3 consists of 14 residues. Looked up from germline, CDR1 is SGHVS and CDR2 is FQNEAQ. Trimming stripped 5 bases from V and 3 bases from J, with 11 bases between. Findings of the study overall: Alterations occurring in top peripheral T cell clonotypes seemed unrelated to pseudoprogression.

The TCR comes from a man aged 50-59 years with glioma. This material consisted of PBMCs, taken from a glioma patient whose treatment included an IDH1 peptide vaccine. The chain links TRBV7-8 to TRBJ1-5, with a tentative D call TRBD1 (6 bases). The CDR3 sequence: CASSRGGANQPQHF. In nucleotides, the CDR3 is TGTGCCAGCAGCCGAGGGGGAGCCAATCAGCCCCAGCATTTT.